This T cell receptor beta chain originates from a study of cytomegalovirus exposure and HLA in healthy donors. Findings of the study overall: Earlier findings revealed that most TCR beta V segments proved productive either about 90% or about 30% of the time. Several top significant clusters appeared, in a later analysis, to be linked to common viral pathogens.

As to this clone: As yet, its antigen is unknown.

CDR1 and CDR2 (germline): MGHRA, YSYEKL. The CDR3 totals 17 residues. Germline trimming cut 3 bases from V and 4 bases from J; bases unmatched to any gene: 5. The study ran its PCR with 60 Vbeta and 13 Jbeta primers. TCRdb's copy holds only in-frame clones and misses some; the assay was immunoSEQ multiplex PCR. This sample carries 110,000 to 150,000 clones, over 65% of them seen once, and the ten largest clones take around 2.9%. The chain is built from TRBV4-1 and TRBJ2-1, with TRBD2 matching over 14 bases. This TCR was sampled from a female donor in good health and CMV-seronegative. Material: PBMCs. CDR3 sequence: CASSQAGLAGGYNEQFF. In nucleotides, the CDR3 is TGCGCCAGCAGCCAGGCCGGACTAGCGGGGGGTTACAATGAGCAGTTCTTC.